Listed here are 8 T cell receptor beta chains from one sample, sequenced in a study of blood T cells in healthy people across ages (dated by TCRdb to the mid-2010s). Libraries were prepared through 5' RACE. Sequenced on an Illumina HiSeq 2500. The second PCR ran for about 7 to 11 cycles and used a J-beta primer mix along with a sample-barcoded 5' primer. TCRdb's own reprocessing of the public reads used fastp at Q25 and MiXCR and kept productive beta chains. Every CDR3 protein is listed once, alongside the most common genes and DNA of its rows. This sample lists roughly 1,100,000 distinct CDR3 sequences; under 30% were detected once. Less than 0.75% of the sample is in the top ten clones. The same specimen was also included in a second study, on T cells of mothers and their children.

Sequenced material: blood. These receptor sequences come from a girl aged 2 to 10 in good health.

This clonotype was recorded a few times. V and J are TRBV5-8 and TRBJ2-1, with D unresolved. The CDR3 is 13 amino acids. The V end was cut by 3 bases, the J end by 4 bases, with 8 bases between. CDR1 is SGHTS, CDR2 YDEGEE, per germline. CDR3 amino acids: CASSSRRYNEQFF. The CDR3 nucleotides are TGTGCCAGCAGCTCGCGGAGATACAATGAGCAGTTCTTC.

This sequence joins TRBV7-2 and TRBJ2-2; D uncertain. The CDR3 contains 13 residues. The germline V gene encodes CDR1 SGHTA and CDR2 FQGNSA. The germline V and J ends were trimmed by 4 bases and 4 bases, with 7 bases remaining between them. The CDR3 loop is CASSWLSTGELFF. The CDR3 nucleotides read TGTGCCAGCAGCTGGCTTTCCACCGGGGAGCTGTTTTTT.

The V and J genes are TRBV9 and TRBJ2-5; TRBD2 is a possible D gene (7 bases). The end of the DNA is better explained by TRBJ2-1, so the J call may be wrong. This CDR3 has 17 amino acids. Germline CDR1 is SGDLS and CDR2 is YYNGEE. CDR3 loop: CASSVGLGGGSINEQFF. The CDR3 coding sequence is TGTGCCAGCAGCGTTGGGCTTGGGGGCGGGAGTATTAATGAGCAGTTCTTC.

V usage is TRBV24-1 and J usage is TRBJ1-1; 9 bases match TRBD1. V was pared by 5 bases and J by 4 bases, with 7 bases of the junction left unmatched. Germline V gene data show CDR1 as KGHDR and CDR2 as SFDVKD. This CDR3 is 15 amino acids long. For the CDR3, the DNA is TGTGCCACCAGTGGTCCGACAGGGGGTCCCACTGAAGCTTTCTTT. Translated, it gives CATSGPTGGPTEAFF.

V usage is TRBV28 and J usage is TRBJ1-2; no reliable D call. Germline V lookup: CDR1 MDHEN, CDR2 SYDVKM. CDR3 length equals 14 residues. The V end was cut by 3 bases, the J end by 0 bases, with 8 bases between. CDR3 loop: CASSFLGPNYGYTF. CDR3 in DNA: TGTGCCAGCAGTTTCCTCGGACCTAACTATGGCTACACCTTC.

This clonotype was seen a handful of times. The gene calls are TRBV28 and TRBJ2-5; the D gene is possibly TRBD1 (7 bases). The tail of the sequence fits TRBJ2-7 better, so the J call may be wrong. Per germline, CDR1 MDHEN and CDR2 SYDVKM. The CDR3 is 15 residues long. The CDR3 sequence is CASSFIGAGGYEQYF. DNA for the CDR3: TGTGCCAGCAGTTTTATTGGGGCAGGGGGGTACGAGCAGTACTTC.

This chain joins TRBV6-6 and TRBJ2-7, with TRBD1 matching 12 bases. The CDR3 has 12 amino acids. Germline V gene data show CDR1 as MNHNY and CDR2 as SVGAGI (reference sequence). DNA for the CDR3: TGTGCCAGCAGTCCGCCGGGACAGGGGGCGCTGGTC. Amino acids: CASSPPGQGALV.

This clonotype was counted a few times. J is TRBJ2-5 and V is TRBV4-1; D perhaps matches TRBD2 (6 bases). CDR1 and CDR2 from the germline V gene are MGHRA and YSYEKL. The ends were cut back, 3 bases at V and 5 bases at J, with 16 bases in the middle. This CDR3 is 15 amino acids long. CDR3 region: CASSHVDLARETQYF. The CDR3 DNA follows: TGCGCCAGCAGCCATGTTGACCTAGCGCGGGAGACCCAGTACTTC.